Shown below are 29 T cell receptor beta chains from a single sample sequenced in a study of blood T cells in healthy people across ages. A second roughly 6 to 11 cycle PCR used barcoded and J-beta primers. TCRdb recomputed calls from the 5' RACE reads with MiXCR, one row per CDR3 protein. The sample has some 900,000 distinct CDR3 sequences, 45% to 50% seen once. Specimen: blood. Receptors were obtained from a young man in good health.

Regarding this clonotype: Possible read error: a much larger clone is one base away. The V call is TRBV20-1, the J call TRBJ2-7; D assignment may be TRBD1 or TRBD2 (5 bases each). The CDR3 has 15 amino acids. Germline V gene lookup returns CDR1 DFQATT and CDR2 SNEGSKA (reference sequence). V dropped 2 bases and J dropped 2 bases, with 16 bases sitting between them. CDR3 region: CSARIGTSLPYEQYF. DNA of the CDR3: TGCAGTGCTAGAATAGGGACCTCTCTCCCCTACGAGCAGTACTTC.

A remark on this clonotype: Mismatch with germline at one junction end may stem from a read error. The rearrangement links TRBV10-3 to TRBJ2-7; 9 bases fit TRBD1. CDR1 and CDR2 (germline): ENHRY, SYGVKD. This CDR3 spans 17 amino acids. CDR3: CAVSESASGQGTYEQYF. As DNA, the CDR3 is TGTGCCGTCAGTGAGTCAGCATCGGGACAGGGCACCTACGAGCAGTACTTC.

This sequence joins TRBV6-5 and TRBJ1-6; tentative D call: TRBD1 (6 bases). Germline loops: CDR1 MNHEY, CDR2 SVGAGI. The CDR3 covers 14 residues. Trimming cost V 6 bases and J 7 bases, with 13 bases left between them. CDR3 protein: CASSPRQENSPLHF. The CDR3 region has the DNA TGTGCCAGCAGCCCCAGACAGGAGAATTCACCCCTCCACTTT.

This clonotype was picked up a small number of times. This chain connects TRBV13 to TRBJ2-2; D is perhaps TRBD1 or TRBD2 (5 bases each). The V gene lost 5 bases and the J gene lost 1 base, with 8 bases spanning the gap. Germline V lookup: CDR1 PRHDT, CDR2 FYEKMQ (reference sequence). The CDR3 contains 14 residues. This chain's CDR3 is CASSRGRNTGELFF. DNA of the CDR3: TGTGCCAGCAGCCGGGGACGGAACACCGGGGAGCTGTTTTTT. The full variable domain, rest sourced from reference TRBV13 and TRBJ2-2, is AAGVIQSPRHLIKEKRETATLKCYPIPRHDTVYWYQQGPGQDPQFLISFYEKMQSDKGSIPDRFSAQQFSDYHSELNMSSLELGDSALYFCASSRGRNTGELFFGEGSRLTVL.

J is TRBJ1-2 and V is TRBV12-3 or TRBV12-4; D perhaps matches TRBD1 (6 bases). Trimming removed 5 bases at V and 6 bases at J, with 13 bases between. CDR3 length equals 13 residues. CDR3 DNA: TGTGCCAGCAGTAGGCAGGGGAACGATGGCTACACCTTC. Translating gives CASSRQGNDGYTF.

The chain links TRBV25-1 to TRBJ1-2; D gene ambiguous. CDR3 size: 14 residues. CDR1 is MGHDK, CDR2 SYGVNS, per germline. Trimming stripped 4 bases from V and 5 bases from J, with 14 bases between. CDR3 sequence reads: CASSGHAAGYGYTF. CDR3 DNA: TGTGCCAGCAGTGGTCATGCCGCCGGGTATGGCTACACCTTC.

In the case of this clonotype: The junction does not match germline at one end; this may be a read error. J is TRBJ2-1 and V is TRBV4-1; D uncertain. The CDR3 contains 13 residues. Germline values: CDR1 MGHRA, CDR2 YSYEKL. The CDR3 here is CAGSLPTDNEQFF. In DNA, the CDR3 is TGCGCCGGCAGCCTCCCCACAGACAATGAGCAGTTCTTC.

The V and J genes are TRBV4-1 and TRBJ2-5; TRBD1 aligns across 7 bases. The CDR3 is 13 amino acids. With 3 bases clipped from V and 5 bases from J, the junction kept 3 bases outside the gene matches. Germline-derived CDR1 and CDR2 are MGHRA and YSYEKL. The CDR3 loop reads CASSHDRVETQYF. The CDR3 DNA reads as TGCGCCAGCAGCCATGACAGGGTGGAGACCCAGTACTTC.

This clonotype was detected only a few times. V usage is TRBV7-2 and J usage is TRBJ2-3, with 8 bases fitting TRBD2. The CDR3 covers 16 residues. Trimming took 5 bases from V and 2 from J; bases not matched to a gene: 9. CDR1 is SGHTA and CDR2 is FQGNSA in the germline V gene. CDR3 DNA: TGTGCCAGCAGCCAAGTTACTAGCGGTTACACAGATACGCAGTATTTT. Amino acid sequence: CASSQVTSGYTDTQYF.

V is TRBV10-3 and J is TRBJ2-1; TRBD2 matches 8 bases. Trimming took 3 bases from V and 5 from J; bases not matched to a gene: 12. The CDR3 is made up of 17 amino acids. CDR1 and CDR2 from the germline V gene are ENHRY and SYGVKD. The CDR3 DNA reads TGTGCCATCAGTGACGGTCGGGGGGGCCGGGCAAACAATGAGCAGTTCTTC. Protein product: CAISDGRGGRANNEQFF.

Turning to this clonotype: Compared with germline, one end of the junction differs, possibly owing to a read error. V is TRBV29-1 and J is TRBJ2-1; D may be TRBD2 (6 bases). This CDR3 has 11 amino acids. The germline CDR1 and CDR2 sequences are SQVTM and ANQGSEA. CDR3 nucleotide sequence: TGCAGTGTTGAAGAGGACGGGGGGCAGTTCTTC. This codes for CSVEEDGGQFF.

The chain joins TRBV7-2 to TRBJ2-7; 7 positions agree with TRBD2. The trim removed 3 bases at V and 3 bases at J, leaving 11 bases unmatched. In germline, CDR1 is SGHTA, CDR2 FQGNSA. The CDR3 covers 16 residues. CDR3 region: CASSFPRVASGYEQYF. In nucleotides, the CDR3 is TGTGCCAGCAGCTTCCCCAGGGTGGCTAGCGGCTACGAGCAGTACTTC.

The chain recombines TRBV6-1 with TRBJ2-7, with a weak D call TRBD2 (6 bases). Germline CDR1 is MNHNS and CDR2 is SASEGT. CDR3 length equals 16 residues. The germline V and J ends were trimmed by 6 bases and 7 bases, with 25 bases remaining between them. This chain's CDR3 is CASSIRTGPDYNEQYF. The DNA of the CDR3 is TGTGCCAGCAGCATCCGAACAGGTCCGGACTACAATGAGCAGTACTTC.

The V and J genes are TRBV2 and TRBJ2-1; no definite D call. Trimming cost V 8 bases and J 4 bases, with 12 bases left between them. Germline-derived CDR1 and CDR2 are SNHLY and FYNNEI. CDR3 size: 13 residues. The CDR3 here is CASPLQQYNEQFF. CDR3 nucleotides: TGTGCCAGCCCTCTACAGCAGTACAATGAGCAGTTCTTC.

The chain recombines TRBV28 with TRBJ2-2; a possible D gene is TRBD2 (5 bases). Germline CDR1 is MDHEN and CDR2 is SYDVKM. Deletions cut 5 bases from V and 6 bases from J, with 10 bases between. The CDR3 extends over 13 amino acids. CDR3 sequence: CASSVLEAGELFF. DNA for the CDR3: TGTGCCAGCAGTGTCCTGGAGGCCGGGGAGCTGTTTTTT.

This clonotype came up once. At one end, the junction sequence differs from germline, possibly due to a read error. This chain uses TRBV5-6 with TRBJ1-1, with D unclear. The CDR3 sequence is 13 residues long. The germline gives CDR1 SGHDT, CDR2 YYEEEE. CDR3 DNA: TGTGCCAGCAGCTTGTGGATGAACACTGAGGCTTTCTTT. Its translation: CASSLWMNTEAFF.

V is TRBV6-2 or TRBV6-3 and J is TRBJ2-5; TRBD1 matches at 7 bases. Trimming at V came to 8 bases and at J to 11 bases, leaving 20 bases not matched to a gene. This CDR3 contains 15 residues. CDR1 MNHEY and CDR2 SVGEGT come from the germline V gene. The CDR3 sequence: CASSAQGESYNEQYF. The CDR3 DNA reads as TGTGCCAGCTCGGCTCAGGGGGAATCCTACAATGAGCAGTACTTC.

The sample holds a few counts of this clonotype. The V and J genes are TRBV2 and TRBJ2-7, with D maybe TRBD1 (6 bases). V was shortened by 9 bases and J by 3 bases, with 12 bases between the two germline ends. CDR3 length: 12 amino acids. Per the germline V gene, CDR1 is SNHLY and CDR2 is FYNNEI. CDR3 residues: CASRQGNYEQYF. As DNA, the CDR3 is TGTGCCAGTCGGCAGGGGAACTACGAGCAGTACTTC. The complete variable domain, with remaining parts taken from reference TRBV2 and TRBJ2-7, reads EPEVTQTPSHQVTQMGQEVILRCVPISNHLYFYWYRQILGQKVEFLVSFYNNEISEKSEIFDDQFSVERPDGSNFTLKIRSTKLEDSAMYFCASRQGNYEQYFGPGTRLTVT.

V and J are TRBV2 and TRBJ2-5; no reliable D call. The J call may be incorrect, as the DNA end agrees better with TRBJ2-7. This CDR3 spans 15 amino acids. Germline CDR1 SNHLY, CDR2 FYNNEI. The CDR3 protein is CASSNPHTGPYEQYF. The CDR3 DNA follows: TGTGCCAGCAGTAACCCCCATACCGGGCCCTACGAGCAGTACTTC.

The rearrangement links TRBV2 to TRBJ2-2; unclear D gene. V lost 3 bases and J 7 bases, leaving 15 bases between the germline ends. The CDR3 spans 15 residues. CDR1 is SNHLY, CDR2 FYNNEI, per germline. In DNA form, the CDR3 reads TGTGCCAGCAGTGAGGAATGGGGAAAGGGCGGGGAGCTGTTTTTT. The encoded protein is CASSEEWGKGGELFF. Drawing the rest from reference TRBV2 and TRBJ2-2, the complete variable domain is EPEVTQTPSHQVTQMGQEVILRCVPISNHLYFYWYRQILGQKVEFLVSFYNNEISEKSEIFDDQFSVERPDGSNFTLKIRSTKLEDSAMYFCASSEEWGKGGELFFGEGSRLTVL.

This chain uses TRBV24-1 with TRBJ2-1; a weak D match, TRBD2 (5 bases). The CDR3 sequence is 14 residues long. Trimming removed 4 bases at V and 6 bases at J, with 12 bases between. CDR1 is KGHDR, CDR2 SFDVKD, per germline. The CDR3 DNA is TGTGCCACCAGTGACGCCGGGGTACCCAATGAGCAGTTCTTC. Encoded protein: CATSDAGVPNEQFF.

The table lists this clonotype with a few counts. The chain carries TRBV4-1 and TRBJ2-1; TRBD2 aligns across 9 bases. After removal of 1 base from V and 3 bases from J, the junction contained 4 bases not matched to a gene. The germline V gene encodes CDR1 MGHRA and CDR2 YSYEKL. The CDR3 loop spans 16 amino acids. The DNA for the CDR3 is TGCGCCAGCAGCCAAGGGTCTAGCGGGGTCTACAATGAGCAGTTCTTC. Protein: CASSQGSSGVYNEQFF.

In its sample, this clonotype was seen a few times. The chain combines TRBV5-8 with TRBJ2-7; maybe TRBD1 (5 bases). The CDR3 covers 15 residues. CDR1 and CDR2 (germline): SGHTS, YDEGEE. Trimming removed 1 base from V and 2 bases from J, with 13 bases in between. The CDR3 loop reads CASSLTPGFAYEQYF. The CDR3 nucleotides are TGTGCCAGCAGCTTGACCCCAGGGTTTGCCTACGAGCAGTACTTC.

The chain recombines TRBV18 with TRBJ2-4, with TRBD1 matching over 9 bases. CDR3 length: 15 residues. In germline, CDR1 is KGHSH, CDR2 LQKENI. The ends lost 2 bases at V and 6 bases at J; junction bases unmatched: 5. For the CDR3, the DNA is TGTGCCAGCTCACCAGGACAGGGGCGGGTAAACATTCAGTACTTC. Its translation: CASSPGQGRVNIQYF.

This clonotype was counted between two and nine times. The V call is TRBV11-2, the J call TRBJ2-7; the match to TRBD1 covers 8 bases. V trimming: 4 bases; J trimming: 0 bases; junction bases outside the gene matches: 5. Germline CDR1 and CDR2: SGHAT and FQNNGV. The CDR3 is 15 amino acids. In DNA form, the CDR3 reads TGTGCCAGCAGCTCGGCGACAGGGGTCTCCTACGAGCAGTACTTC. It specifies CASSSATGVSYEQYF. Using reference TRBV11-2 and TRBJ2-7 for the parts outside the CDR3, the full variable domain is EAGVAQSPRYKIIEKRQSVAFWCNPISGHATLYWYQQILGQGPKLLIQFQNNGVVDDSQLPKDRFSAERLKGVDSTLKIQPAKLEDSAVYLCASSSATGVSYEQYFGPGTRLTVT.

The chain joins TRBV9 to TRBJ2-7, with D possibly being TRBD1 (5 bases). The CDR3 is made up of 15 amino acids. V lost 0 bases to trimming and J lost 0 bases, with 10 bases between them. From germline, CDR1 is SGDLS and CDR2 YYNGEE. CDR3 residues: CASSVGQHSSYEQYF. The CDR3 DNA follows: TGTGCCAGCAGCGTAGGACAGCATAGCTCCTACGAGCAGTACTTC.

Only a few counts were recorded for this clonotype. V usage is TRBV21-1 and J usage is TRBJ2-3; TRBD2, the D gene given by the table, was not confirmed from the DNA. TRBV21-1 represents a pseudogene. This CDR3 contains 13 residues. CDR3 sequence reads: CASNIGTSDTQYF. CDR3 nucleotides: TGTGCCAGCAACATAGGGACTAGCGATACGCAGTATTTT.

V gene TRBV7-9 combines with J gene TRBJ2-4; D not resolved. Trimming took off 4 bases at V and 7 bases at J, with 14 bases between the two ends. Looked up from germline, CDR1 is SEHNR and CDR2 is FQNEAQ (reference sequence). The CDR3 length is 14 residues. The CDR3 DNA reads as TGTGCCAGCAGCTCAGATAAAGAGGCTAACATTCAGTACTTC. It codes for CASSSDKEANIQYF. The variable domain in full, completed from reference TRBV7-9 and TRBJ2-4, reads DTGVSQNPRHKITKRGQNVTFRCDPISEHNRLYWYRQTLGQGPEFLTYFQNEAQLEKSRLLSDRFSAERPKGSFSTLEIQRTEQGDSAMYLCASSSDKEANIQYFGAGTRLSVL.

Only one count was recorded for this clonotype. One end of the junction is discordant with germline, which a read error may explain. The chain employs TRBV14 and TRBJ2-1, with a possible D match to TRBD2 (5 bases). The CDR3 is 15 residues long. From germline, CDR1 is SGHDN and CDR2 FVKESK. The CDR3 is CASSLTGNSYNERFF. The CDR3 DNA is TGTGCCAGCAGCTTAACCGGGAACTCCTACAATGAGCGGTTCTTC.